Listed here are 10 T cell receptor beta chains from one sample, sequenced in a study of shared clonotypes between healthy human individuals. Only in-frame clones appear in the TCRdb table, and some are missing; sequencing was by immunoSEQ multiplex PCR. Of under 1 million clones in the sample, about 96% were seen once. Naive CD8 cells, CD45RO-negative and positively selected for CCR7, excluded terminally differentiated effector memory CD45RA+ cells. Material: naive CD8+ T cells sorted from blood. The receptors here all came from a man in his thirties or forties in good health.

The chain couples TRBV2 to TRBJ1-2; D unclear. The germline CDR1 and CDR2 sequences are SNHLY and FYNNEI. CDR3 size: 12 residues. V lost 8 bases to trimming and J lost 3 bases, with 10 bases between them. CDR3 nucleotide sequence: TGTGCCAGCTTAGGGAGTCACTATGGCTACACCTTC. Translated: CASLGSHYGYTF.

The J gene is TRBJ2-1, the V gene TRBV9; D gene ambiguous. Germline CDR1 and CDR2: SGDLS and YYNGEE. V shed 3 bases and J shed 10 bases, with 14 bases lying between them. The CDR3 length is 13 residues. In DNA, the CDR3 is TGTGCCAGCAGCGCCCCCTCCTCAATGGAGCAGTTCTTC. Translation: CASSAPSSMEQFF.

In DNA form, the CDR3 reads TGTGCCAGCAGCGATCGACCAGGACAGGGTTCAGATACGCAGTATTTT. This translates into CASSDRPGQGSDTQYF. This chain joins TRBV7-9 and TRBJ2-3; 8 bases map to TRBD1. The CDR3 has 16 residues. Trimming removed 5 bases from V and 4 bases from J; junction bases left unmatched: 11. Germline V CDR1 and CDR2: SEHNR, FQNEAQ (reference sequence).

The CDR3 nucleotides read TGCAGCGACACCAATACCCACCAGTATGGCTACACCTTC. Protein product: CSDTNTHQYGYTF. This chain links TRBV29-1 with TRBJ1-2, with D unclear. Germline values: CDR1 SQVTM, CDR2 ANQGSEA. This CDR3 contains 13 residues. Trimming removed 7 bases at V and 5 bases at J, with 17 bases between.

This sequence joins TRBV4-1 and TRBJ2-1, with 11 bases aligning to TRBD2. With V trimmed by 5 bases and J by 6 bases, 12 bases remained unmatched. Per germline, CDR1 MGHRA and CDR2 YSYEKL. The CDR3 loop spans 17 amino acids. In DNA form, the CDR3 reads TGCGCCAGCAGCTACGTCTTCGGGACTAGCGGCACCAATGAGCAGTTCTTC. Residues: CASSYVFGTSGTNEQFF.

V usage is TRBV5-4 and J usage is TRBJ2-7; 11 nucleotides match TRBD2. Germline loops: CDR1 SGHNT, CDR2 YYREEE (reference sequence). The junction had 7 bases not matched to a gene; V was cut back by 0 bases and J by 5 bases. This CDR3 comprises 16 residues. For the CDR3, the DNA is TGTGCCAGCAGCTTGGCCCCACTAGCGGGAGTTAACGAGCAGTACTTC. As protein: CASSLAPLAGVNEQYF.

This sequence joins TRBV14 and TRBJ2-7, with D unresolved. Looked up from germline, CDR1 is SGHDN and CDR2 is FVKESK. Between the trimmed V and J ends, which lost 3 bases and 5 bases, there was a span of 17 bases. The CDR3 extends over 15 amino acids. CDR3 sequence reads: CASSHEHENYHEQYF. DNA of the CDR3: TGTGCCAGCAGCCACGAGCACGAGAATTATCACGAGCAGTACTTC.

The chain carries TRBV7-9 and TRBJ2-7; no firm D call. The CDR3 is made up of 14 amino acids. Germline V gene lookup returns CDR1 SEHNR and CDR2 FQNEAQ (reference sequence). Deletions cut 1 base from V and 3 bases from J, with 10 bases between. CDR3 nucleotides: TGTGCCAGCAGCTTAGGGGGTAGCTTCTACGAGCAGTACTTC. This gives the protein CASSLGGSFYEQYF.

The rearrangement uses TRBV10-3 and TRBJ1-5; unclear D gene. Germline lookup yields CDR1 ENHRY and CDR2 SYGVKD. The CDR3 extends over 15 amino acids. V lost 3 bases to trimming and J lost 2 bases, with 11 bases between them. This CDR3 reads CAISEGLVGNQPQHF. The CDR3 region has the DNA TGTGCCATCAGTGAAGGGTTGGTTGGCAATCAGCCCCAGCATTTT.

The V call is TRBV6-5, the J call TRBJ1-4; possible D gene TRBD1, 6 bases. The CDR3 has 14 residues. The germline V and J ends were trimmed by 0 bases and 7 bases, with 9 bases remaining between them. Germline V CDR1 and CDR2: MNHEY, SVGAGI. The CDR3 DNA reads TGTGCCAGCAGTTACTCGGGGGCCGGTGAAAAACTGTTTTTT. This sequence encodes CASSYSGAGEKLFF.